Listed below are T cell receptor beta chains from one sample, sequenced in a study of shared clonotypes between healthy human individuals. The table came from immunoSEQ multiplex PCR; TCRdb's copy has only in-frame clones and leaves some out. The sample consists of under 600,000 clones, roughly 79% of them appearing once. The specimen was PBMCs. The receptors stem from a woman aged 40 to 50 in good health. Some clones in this sample may be carry-over from other donors' samples. CDR3s include the opening cysteine and the closing phenylalanine or tryptophan. Fields, in order: D gene, CDR3 length, clone size, V gene, J gene, CDR3 DNA, CDR3 protein. D genes are given only for firm matches. Some rows mark clone size as missing; the rest say once, few, many or name a class of expanded clone.

d_call: -; cdr3_length: 10; clone_size: few; v_call: TRBV29-1; j_call: TRBJ2-5; cdr3_nt: TGCAGCGCCGCGTGGGAGACCCAGTACTTC; cdr3_aa: CSAAWETQYF
d_call: TRBD2; cdr3_length: 15; clone_size: -; v_call: TRBV5-1; j_call: TRBJ2-5; cdr3_nt: TGCGCCAGCAGTTCCGGGACTAGCCTACGAGAGACCCAGTACTTC; cdr3_aa: CASSSGTSLRETQYF
d_call: -; cdr3_length: 15; clone_size: -; v_call: TRBV5-1; j_call: TRBJ2-2; cdr3_nt: TGCGCCAGCAGCACAGGACTCTACAACACCGGGGAGCTGTTTTTT; cdr3_aa: CASSTGLYNTGELFF
d_call: -; cdr3_length: 12; clone_size: once; v_call: TRBV30; j_call: TRBJ2-2; cdr3_nt: TGTGCCTTGTGGTGGGACGCCGGGGAGCTGTTTTTT; cdr3_aa: CALWWDAGELFF
d_call: -; cdr3_length: 14; clone_size: -; v_call: TRBV2; j_call: TRBJ2-1; cdr3_nt: TGTGCCAGCAGACTTCGGGCTAGCGATAATGAGCAGTTCTTC; cdr3_aa: CASRLRASDNEQFF
d_call: -; cdr3_length: 13; clone_size: -; v_call: TRBV30; j_call: TRBJ2-2; cdr3_nt: TGTGCCTGGAGTGTATCTCCAACCGGGGAGCTGTTTTTT; cdr3_aa: CAWSVSPTGELFF
d_call: -; cdr3_length: 14; clone_size: few; v_call: TRBV19; j_call: TRBJ1-1; cdr3_nt: TGTGCCAGTCGGCAGGGCGAGGCGAACACTGAAGCTTTCTTT; cdr3_aa: CASRQGEANTEAFF
d_call: TRBD2; cdr3_length: 17; clone_size: few; v_call: TRBV18; j_call: TRBJ2-7; cdr3_nt: TGTGCCAGCTCACCACTCCCAGCGGGAGGGCCGGGGGACGAGCAGTACTTC; cdr3_aa: CASSPLPAGGPGDEQYF
d_call: TRBD2; cdr3_length: 16; clone_size: many; v_call: TRBV4-3; j_call: TRBJ2-6; cdr3_nt: TGCGCCAGCAGCCAATCTAGCGGGACCGGGGCCAACGTCCTGACTTTC; cdr3_aa: CASSQSSGTGANVLTF
d_call: -; cdr3_length: 13; clone_size: -; v_call: TRBV2; j_call: TRBJ1-5; cdr3_nt: TGTGCCGGAGGGGCTTTTGGGGGTCAGCCCCAGCATTTT; cdr3_aa: CAGGAFGGQPQHF
d_call: -; cdr3_length: 14; clone_size: once; v_call: TRBV9; j_call: TRBJ2-5; cdr3_nt: TGTGCCAGCAGCCCTCAGGCCATACAAGAGACCCAGTACTTC; cdr3_aa: CASSPQAIQETQYF
d_call: -; cdr3_length: 15; clone_size: -; v_call: TRBV7-9; j_call: TRBJ2-7; cdr3_nt: TGTGCCACACAGCAGGCAGGAATGAACTCCTACGAGCAGTACTTC; cdr3_aa: CATQQAGMNSYEQYF
d_call: -; cdr3_length: 15; clone_size: once; v_call: TRBV9; j_call: TRBJ1-2; cdr3_nt: TGTGCCAGCAGCGTAGTCTCGGACAGCACGCGCGGCTACACCTTC; cdr3_aa: CASSVVSDSTRGYTF
d_call: -; cdr3_length: 14; clone_size: -; v_call: TRBV5-1; j_call: TRBJ2-7; cdr3_nt: TGCGCCAGCAGCTCGGCCCAGGGATCGGGCGAGCAGTACTTC; cdr3_aa: CASSSAQGSGEQYF
d_call: TRBD2; cdr3_length: 12; clone_size: -; v_call: TRBV5-1; j_call: TRBJ2-1; cdr3_nt: TGCGCCAGCAGCAACGGGGGGAATGAGCAGTTCTTC; cdr3_aa: CASSNGGNEQFF
d_call: TRBD1; cdr3_length: 13; clone_size: -; v_call: TRBV7-8; j_call: TRBJ2-5; cdr3_nt: TGTGCCAGCAGCCGGGACAGCCAAGAGACCCAGTACTTC; cdr3_aa: CASSRDSQETQYF
d_call: -; cdr3_length: 15; clone_size: -; v_call: TRBV6-5; j_call: TRBJ2-3; cdr3_nt: TGTGCCAGCAGCATCCGTCTAGTAAGCACAGATACGCAGTATTTT; cdr3_aa: CASSIRLVSTDTQYF
d_call: -; cdr3_length: 15; clone_size: -; v_call: TRBV19; j_call: TRBJ2-4; cdr3_nt: TGTGCCAGTTCAGGACTGCCTGGGTCCAAAAACATTCAGTACTTC; cdr3_aa: CASSGLPGSKNIQYF
d_call: -; cdr3_length: 17; clone_size: -; v_call: TRBV15; j_call: TRBJ2-1; cdr3_nt: TGTGCCACCAGCAGAGATTCCCGGGTTGGCTCCTACAATGAGCAGTTCTTC; cdr3_aa: CATSRDSRVGSYNEQFF
d_call: TRBD2; cdr3_length: 18; clone_size: once; v_call: TRBV28; j_call: TRBJ2-3; cdr3_nt: TGTGCCAGCAGTTTAGGGGTTAGCGGGAGACGGGGCACAGATACGCAGTATTTT; cdr3_aa: CASSLGVSGRRGTDTQYF